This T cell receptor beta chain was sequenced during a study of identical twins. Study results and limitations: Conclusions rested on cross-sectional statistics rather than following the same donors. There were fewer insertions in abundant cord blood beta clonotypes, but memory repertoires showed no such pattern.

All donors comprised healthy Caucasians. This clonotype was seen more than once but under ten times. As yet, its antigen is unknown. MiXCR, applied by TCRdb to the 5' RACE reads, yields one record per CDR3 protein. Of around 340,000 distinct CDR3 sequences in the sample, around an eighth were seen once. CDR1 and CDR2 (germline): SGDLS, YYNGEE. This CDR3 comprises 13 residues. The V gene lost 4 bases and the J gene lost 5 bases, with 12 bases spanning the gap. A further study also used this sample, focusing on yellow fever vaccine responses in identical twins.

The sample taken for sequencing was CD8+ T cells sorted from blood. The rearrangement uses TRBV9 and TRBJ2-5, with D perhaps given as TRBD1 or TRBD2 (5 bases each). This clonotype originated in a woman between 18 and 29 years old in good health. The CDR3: CASSPSWGETQYF. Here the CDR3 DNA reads TGTGCCAGCAGCCCCTCCTGGGGGGAGACCCAGTACTTC.